The present entry profiles one TCR beta chain with its context. No cognate antigen has been identified for it. No base quality information exists; no much larger clone differs at one position. This sample stems from a study of graft-versus-host responses after intestinal transplantation (dated by TCRdb to the early 2020s). About the study as a whole: The transplants that recipients received were multivisceral, liver-intestinal, or isolated intestinal. Every recipient was given anti-thymocyte globulin induction, then maintenance tacrolimus and steroids for approximately 3 years. After intestinal transplantation, graft-versus-host and host-versus-graft alloreactive T cell clones were followed in the graft, circulation and bone marrow using bulk TCR-beta CDR3 sequencing. To identify alloreactive clones, pre-transplant mixed lymphocyte reaction products were sequenced and compared with unstimulated pre-transplant donor and recipient T cells. Of the 20 to 25 intestinal transplant recipients enrolled in the cohort, one of whom was a retransplant, 3 patients without pretransplant specimens were excluded. A peak of at least 4% donor T cells among recipient peripheral blood mononuclear cells was the definition used for donor T cell macrochimerism. Instead of going to the commercial service, samples from three later patients were sequenced in-house on an Illumina MiSeq and processed with MiXCR. Broad study findings and their caveats: High GvH to HvG T cell clonal ratios were observed in the allografts of patients with donor T cell macrochimerism. GvH clones were found in recipient bone marrow, and some of the GvH clones appeared earlier in ileal mucosa or blood, which is consistent with an intestinal mucosal origin. Early after transplant, declines in HvG clones were associated with peak levels of circulating GvH clones. The relatively low number and heterogeneity of intestinal transplant patients limited the conclusions.

Including cysteine and phenylalanine, the CDR3 has 19 amino acids. Of the read, only the CDR3 DNA is kept; its 57 bases are in frame from base 1. CDR1 and CDR2, looked up from the germline V gene, are KGHSH and LQKENI. V sheds 3 bases and J sheds 0 bases, leaving 20 bases between their ends. Dithiothreitol, EDTA incubations and collagenase D digestion were used to isolate intraepithelial and lamina propria lymphocytes from graft specimens. Bulk TCR-beta sequencing was performed on serial intestinal graft biopsy specimens collected as late as 600 days after transplant. The method was the immunoSEQ multiplex PCR assay. High-throughput TCR-beta CDR3 sequencing of genomic DNA from most patients was performed by Adaptive Biotechnologies. The original pipeline was this. Adaptive's ImmunoSEQ software supplied the TCR sequencing data for under 20 patients, while MiXCR and VDJtools were used to process a few other patients. Because the origin of CDR3 nucleotide sequences shared between donor and recipient could not be assigned, those sequences were removed. Alloreactive clones required at least 2-fold expansion over unstimulated cells and minimum CFSE-low frequency of 0.002% (template counts) or 0.001% (read counts). Clones were considered mappable if detected in sequenced pre-transplant spleen, lymph node, or MLR CFSE-low populations of the donor or recipient. Cumulative frequency of alloreactive clones was calculated as a percentage of all sequences weighted by copy number. The clones in this table, taken by TCRdb from immuneACCESS, are in-frame only. Not every clone is retained; where verified, under half of the shortfall comes from an unresolved V gene, and the cause of the rest is unknown. V and J calls and clone size are those listed in that table; D and trimming were worked out from the DNA. Within this sample are approximately 5,000 clones, with 69% of them counted one time only. The ten largest clones add up to approximately 32% of the sample.

This clonotype originated in a human patient who received an intestinal transplant, so some T cells may come from the graft donor. Source: ileum tissue, taken roughly 310 days after intestinal transplant. In this chain, TRBV18 is recombined with TRBJ1-4, with no D gene named confidently. The CDR3 loop reads CASSPDRGGSRTTNEKLFF. Here is the DNA: TGTGCCAGCTCACCGGACCGCGGTGGGAGTCGGACAACTAATGAAAAACTGTTTTTT.